This T cell receptor beta chain was sequenced during a study of neurological immune-mediated disorders. It was blood bank volunteers in Maryland, USA who made up the healthy controls. This clonotype was counted many times. Its antigen is not known. 5'RACE with 10-nucleotide random UMIs produced the cDNA. TCRdb re-called the 5' RACE reads through MiXCR, storing one row per CDR3 protein. The data hold 25,000 to 35,000 distinct CDR3 sequences, with under 6.5% observed a single time. CDR1 is SGHRS, CDR2 YFSETQ, per germline. Unmatched junction bases numbered 5, after V lost 4 bases and J lost 4 bases. CDR3 length equals 15 residues. Findings and caveats of the study: Private repertoires in all groups were suggested, as expanded clones shared no CDR3 amino acid sequences across subjects.

The TCR comes from a woman between 45 and 60 years old in good health. The J gene is TRBJ1-3, the V gene TRBV5-1; 10 nucleotides line up with TRBD1. Material: CD4+ T cells from blood. CDR3 sequence: CASSTGQGKGNTIYF. DNA for the CDR3: TGCGCCAGCAGCACGGGACAGGGGAAGGGAAACACCATATATTTT.